This paragraph reports one T cell receptor (beta chain). This clonotype was seen ten or more times. Its antigen has not been determined. The sample holds no much larger clone one base away, and base qualities are not on file. The data are from a study of neurological immune-mediated disorders (dated by TCRdb to the late 2010s). For the study in its entirety: The study compared peripheral blood TCR-beta repertoires of HTLV-I-associated myelopathy (HAM/TSP) patients, multiple sclerosis patients and healthy controls using UMI-based sequencing. The 95 to 120 TCR-beta libraries covered PBMC samples along with longitudinal samples, technical triplicates, and paired sorted CD4+ and CD8+ T-cell subsets. The cohort was made up of approximately 65 subjects, consisting of some 15 HAM/TSP patients, 34 multiple sclerosis patients and around 20 healthy controls.

Broad study findings and their caveats: TCR clonal expansion was highest in HAM/TSP patients and lowest in MS patients, with MS patients falling below even healthy controls. No identical CDR3 amino acid sequences were shared among expanded clones across subjects, suggesting private TCR-beta repertoires in all groups.

From cysteine to phenylalanine, the CDR3 is 16 amino acids long. Here the CDR3 DNA is all that survives: 48 bases in frame from base 1. V loses 7 bases, J loses 2 bases, and the germline ends lie 15 bases apart. cDNA was synthesized by template-switch 5'RACE using a primer with a 10-nucleotide random unique molecular identifier that tagged each TCR transcript. Each sequencing run produced over 170 million TCR-beta sequences covering 15-18 subjects. The RNeasy kit was used for extraction of total RNA. TCR-beta VDJ regions were amplified with primers for the TCR constant region and the 5'RACE anchor, using the KAPA Real-time Library Amplification kit. Sample indexes and Illumina adaptors were added in a first PCR, after which library yield was increased in a second PCR. After purification with Ampure beads, the TCR product of roughly 650 bp was size-selected on a 2% E-gel SizeSelection system. Before pooling, library quality was checked on a Bioanalyzer, concentration was measured with Qubit, and libraries were quantified with the Kapa Library Quantification kit. Paired-end 2 x 150 bp sequencing of the libraries was performed on an Illumina HiSeq 2500. To increase sequence diversity, roughly 24-30% phiX was spiked into each library pool. In the paper's pipeline: The UMI-based MiGEC pipeline processed quality-filtered reads and removed over 80% of raw TCR sequences during error correction. IMGT germline references were used for alignment of VDJ genes, and clonotypes were defined by a unique CDR3 amino acid sequence together with V-J genes. Clonal expansion, Shannon diversity, and CDR3 relatedness (CalcPairwiseDistances, ClusterSamples) were evaluated with VDJtools, and phylogenetic trees were built with CLCbio workbench. Using coefficient-of-variation modelling across technical triplicates, the study counted a clone as expanded if it had at least 8 unique UMIs. TCRdb trimmed the raw reads at Q25, called clones with MiXCR and kept productive beta chains. Here each entry gathers all rows of one CDR3 protein and keeps the most common genes and DNA. TCRdb, not the authors, supplied the V and J calls. Recorded for this sample are 60,000 or so distinct CDR3 sequences; about 10% of them occurred a single time. Jointly, the top ten make up 1.5% to 2% of the sample.

Blood bank volunteers in Maryland, USA served as the healthy controls. For the unsorted PBMC libraries, 2 million PBMCs were stored in RNAlater at -80 degrees C until RNA extraction and were used to generate the libraries. PBMCs were separated from peripheral blood using Ficoll-Hypaque density gradient centrifugation and then cryopreserved in liquid nitrogen. The chain is encoded by TRBV12-3 or TRBV12-4 joined to TRBJ1-6, with the D gene not confidently named. The material sequenced was PBMCs. This sequence originates from a man aged 60-69 years in good health. The sequenced DNA is TGTGCCAGCACCCTCGGCCCAACGGCCTATAATTCACCCCTCCACTTT. The encoded protein is CASTLGPTAYNSPLHF.